The TCR beta chain under discussion was sequenced for a study of T cell repertoires in cytomegalovirus infection. MiXCR, applied by TCRdb to the reads, yields one record per CDR3 protein. Among nearly 550,000 distinct CDR3 sequences, 16% were seen once, and the ten largest hold roughly a quarter. This clonotype came up a few times. Trimming removed 2 bases at V and 8 bases at J, with 8 bases between. CDR3 length equals 12 residues. Germline V lookup: CDR1 SGDLS, CDR2 YYNGEE. The sample consisted of CD8+ T cells from PBMCs. The chain employs TRBV9 and TRBJ2-1; D may correspond to TRBD1 or TRBD2 (5 bases each). The receptor was isolated from a human donor in good health (CMV status not recorded). Some clones in this sample may be carry-over from other donors' samples. Written as DNA, the CDR3 is TGTGCCAGCAGCGTGGGGGATCATGAGCAGTTCTTC. It encodes CASSVGDHEQFF.